These 4 T cell receptor beta chains came from one sample sequenced in a study of blood T cell repertoires in COVID-19. Profiling relied on immunoSEQ multiplex PCR, and the TCRdb table lists in-frame clones only, not all of them. The sample holds about 330,000 clones; about 90% are singletons and the top ten take roughly 5.2%. Sequenced: PBMCs or T cells enriched from blood (not recorded which). The receptors were sampled from a woman in her twenties or thirties who had recovered from COVID-19.

This sequence joins TRBV2 and TRBJ1-4, with D perhaps TRBD1 (6 bases). V gave up 5 bases and J gave up 4 bases, with 11 bases separating them. Germline assignment: CDR1 SNHLY and CDR2 FYNNEI. The CDR3 spans 14 residues. The CDR3 DNA reads TGTGCCAGCAGTTTACAGGGAATTAATGAAAAACTGTTTTTT. It yields the protein CASSLQGINEKLFF.

V usage is TRBV3-1 (or the pseudogene TRBV3-2) and J usage is TRBJ1-1, with D perhaps matching TRBD1 (5 bases). The CDR3 covers 18 residues. In germline, CDR1 is LGHDT, CDR2 YNNKEL (reference sequence). V lost 1 base to trimming and J lost 3 bases, with 21 bases between them. The chain's CDR3 is CASSQVFTRRAVDTEAFF. Written as DNA, the CDR3 is TGTGCCAGCAGCCAAGTCTTTACCCGCAGGGCAGTCGACACTGAAGCTTTCTTT.

This sequence joins TRBV3-1 (or the pseudogene TRBV3-2) and TRBJ1-1, with 7 positions matching TRBD1. V gave up 3 bases and J gave up 10 bases; unmatched junction bases: 11. This CDR3 comprises 14 residues. Germline assignment: CDR1 LGHDT and CDR2 YNNKEL (reference sequence). DNA for the CDR3: TGTGCCAGCAGCCAGCCGGCAGGGGGAATCGGAGCTTTCTTT. Protein product: CASSQPAGGIGAFF.

The rearrangement links TRBV18 to TRBJ2-3, with TRBD1 matching over 7 bases. The V segment lost 4 bases and the J segment 0 bases; nucleotides outside the gene matches: 4. This CDR3 has 15 residues. Germline CDR1 reads KGHSH; CDR2 reads LQKENI. The CDR3 DNA reads TGTGCCAGCTCACAGAGACAGGGTAGCACAGATACGCAGTATTTT. This gives the protein CASSQRQGSTDTQYF.